The next 15 T cell receptor beta chains were all read from a single sample in a study of control samples from healthy donors and cancer patients. Profiled with immunoSEQ multiplex PCR; TCRdb holds only in-frame clones, not every one. Here the sample spans about 110,000 clones, around nine tenths being singletons. What was sequenced was blood. These receptors all stem from a human donor in good health. The donor label of this sample is uncertain.

CDR3 nucleotide sequence: TGTGCCAGCAGTATGCCTCGAGGGGGAACGAACACCGGGGAGCTGTTTTTT. Amino acid sequence: CASSMPRGGTNTGELFF. This chain links TRBV6-2 or TRBV6-3 with TRBJ2-2, with D maybe TRBD1 (6 bases). V was pared by 5 bases and J by 0 bases, with 16 bases between. Germline lookup yields CDR1 MNHEY and CDR2 SVGEGT. The CDR3 totals 17 residues.

CDR3 coding DNA: TGTGCCATCAGTATCTCCCAGGGGAACACTGAAGCTTTCTTT. This encodes CAISISQGNTEAFF. The chain has TRBV10-3 and TRBJ1-1; a possible D gene is TRBD1 (5 bases). CDR1 and CDR2 (germline): ENHRY, SYGVKD. Trimming cost V 5 bases and J 1 base, with 11 bases left between them. The CDR3 extends over 14 amino acids.

The chain joins TRBV11-2 to TRBJ1-2; D ambiguous. CDR3 size: 15 residues. Trimming cost V 0 bases and J 3 bases, with 11 bases left between them. Germline CDR1 reads SGHAT; CDR2 reads FQNNGV. The CDR3, as DNA: TGTGCCAGCAGCTTAGAAAAGAGGCCCTACTATGGCTACACCTTC. This gives the protein CASSLEKRPYYGYTF.

This clone is a singleton in its sample. The chain employs TRBV27 and TRBJ1-2, with TRBD1 identical over 10 bases. Germline assignment: CDR1 MNHEY and CDR2 SMNVEV (reference sequence). The CDR3 has 16 amino acids. With 4 bases clipped from V and 4 bases from J, the junction kept 9 bases outside the gene matches. The CDR3 bases are TGTGCCAGCAGTTCGGCGCCCGGGACAGGGGTCTATGGCTACACCTTC. Its protein is CASSSAPGTGVYGYTF.

The rearrangement joins TRBV4-1 to TRBJ1-6; 9 bases align to TRBD1. Trimming at V came to 3 bases and at J to 7 bases, leaving 10 bases not matched to a gene. Looked up from germline, CDR1 is MGHRA and CDR2 is YSYEKL. The CDR3 runs 17 residues. For the CDR3, the DNA is TGCGCCAGCAGCCACCCGATAACAGGGGGCGCGAATTCACCCCTCCACTTT. Encoded protein: CASSHPITGGANSPLHF.

V is TRBV18 and J is TRBJ1-2, with D tentatively TRBD1 (5 bases). Germline V gene sequence: CDR1 KGHSH, CDR2 LQKENI. There are 14 residues in the CDR3. Trimming took off 6 bases at V and 3 bases at J, with 14 bases between the two ends. The DNA of the CDR3 is TGTGCCAGCTCGAGAGGGGTCCCAGACTATGGCTACACCTTC. Translation: CASSRGVPDYGYTF.

CDR3 sequence reads: CASSILGSNEKLFF. The CDR3 region has the DNA TGTGCCAGCTCTATATTGGGCTCCAATGAAAAACTGTTTTTT. The rearrangement uses TRBV18 and TRBJ1-4; the D is unclear. CDR3 length equals 14 residues. Trimming took 6 bases from V and 5 from J, leaving 13 bases between them. In germline, CDR1 is KGHSH, CDR2 LQKENI.

The J gene is TRBJ2-1, the V gene TRBV2; 9 bases match TRBD1. The V segment lost 3 bases and the J segment 5 bases; nucleotides outside the gene matches: 11. Germline lookup yields CDR1 SNHLY and CDR2 FYNNEI. This CDR3 is built from 17 residues. The CDR3 DNA reads as TGTGCCAGCAGTGAGGAGGAGGGGACAGGGTTTGACAATGAGCAGTTCTTC. Translating gives CASSEEEGTGFDNEQFF.

The chain couples TRBV19 to TRBJ1-5, with D possibly being TRBD1 (6 bases). V lost 7 bases and J 7 bases, leaving 17 bases between the germline ends. This CDR3 has 14 amino acids. Germline CDR1 is LNHDA and CDR2 is SQIVND (reference sequence). Written as DNA, the CDR3 is TGTGCCAGTACTCTAAGTCAGGGGTGGCAGCCCCAGCATTTT. This translates into CASTLSQGWQPQHF.

The chain uses TRBV5-1 and TRBJ1-1; D gene uncertain. V was shortened by 0 bases and J by 2 bases, with 5 bases between the two germline ends. This CDR3 spans 13 amino acids. Per germline, CDR1 SGHRS and CDR2 YFSETQ. The CDR3 bases are TGCGCCAGCAGCTTGGAGAGTAACACTGAAGCTTTCTTT. It encodes CASSLESNTEAFF.

This sequence joins TRBV28 and TRBJ2-7; D is perhaps TRBD2 (5 bases). Germline V gives CDR1 MDHEN, CDR2 SYDVKM. This CDR3 region has 14 residues. Trimming took 3 bases from V and 0 from J, leaving 9 bases between them. DNA for the CDR3: TGTGCCAGCAGTTTTCTGGGGAGCTCCTACGAGCAGTACTTC. It encodes CASSFLGSSYEQYF.

CDR3 nucleotide sequence: TGTGCCAGCAGCTTGGGGCAGTCCGCTCGGAACACTGAAGCTTTCTTT. It codes for CASSLGQSARNTEAFF. The rearrangement links TRBV5-8 to TRBJ1-1; no firm D call. Germline V lookup: CDR1 SGHTS, CDR2 YDEGEE. V was clipped by 0 bases and J by 1 base, with 13 bases between them. This CDR3 region has 16 residues.

The V call is TRBV5-6, the J call TRBJ2-1; D remains unclear. The CDR3 sequence is 14 residues long. Germline CDR1 and CDR2: SGHDT and YYEEEE. V was trimmed by 1 base and J by 2 bases, leaving 7 bases between them. CDR3 amino acids: CASSLSGTYNEQFF. Written as DNA, the CDR3 is TGTGCCAGCAGCTTGTCCGGCACCTACAATGAGCAGTTCTTC. The full variable domain, completed using reference TRBV5-6 and TRBJ2-1, is DAGVTQSPTHLIKTRGQQVTLRCSPKSGHDTVSWYQQALGQGPQFIFQYYEEEERQRGNFPDRFSGHQFPNYSSELNVNALLLGDSALYLCASSLSGTYNEQFFGPGTRLTVL.

In regard to this clone: At one of its ends the junction is not consistent with the germline gene, which may arise from a read error. The rearrangement joins TRBV27 to TRBJ1-5; maybe TRBD1 (6 bases). Per germline, CDR1 MNHEY and CDR2 SMNVEV (reference sequence). The CDR3 spans 13 residues. As DNA, the CDR3 is TGTGCCAGCAGCCGGGGTTCCCCGGACAGCGCGATTTTT. Translating it yields CASSRGSPDSAIF.

V is TRBV27 and J is TRBJ2-3, with 7 bases lining up with TRBD2. After removal of 2 bases from V and 5 bases from J, the junction contained 7 bases not matched to a gene. There are 15 residues in the CDR3. Germline V lookup: CDR1 MNHEY, CDR2 SMNVEV (reference sequence). DNA of the CDR3: TGTGCCAGCAGTTTAGCCTGGGGGGGAAAAGATACGCAGTATTTT. Its protein product is CASSLAWGGKDTQYF.